This T cell receptor (beta chain) was recovered during a study of identical twins. On this clonotype itself: No antigen is known for it.

Each cDNA held unique molecular identifiers, and template switching gave it a universal primer site. TCRdb fed the 5' RACE reads into MiXCR, producing one record per CDR3 protein. The sample holds roughly 470,000 distinct CDR3 sequences; around an eighth are singletons and the top ten take about 1%. CDR1 and CDR2 (germline): SGHKS, YYEKEE (reference sequence). The CDR3 consists of 14 residues. V was shortened by 6 bases and J by 4 bases, with 13 bases between the two germline ends. Broader study findings: The degree of excess twin sharing was weaker in beta out-of-frame sequences.

The same sample was also used in a study of yellow fever vaccine responses in identical twins. This second report adds: Twins' vaccine T cell response reportedly seemed partly convergent, partly personalized.

The chain combines TRBV5-5 with TRBJ2-2; D is undetermined. The TCR comes from a woman in her late teens or twenties in good health. The sequenced material came from CD4+ T cells sorted from blood. The CDR3, as DNA: TGTGCCAGCATCCGTGGAGTAGTCACCGGGGAGCTGTTTTTT. Translation gives CASIRGVVTGELFF.